Listed below are T cell receptor beta chains from one sample, sequenced in a study of chemoradiotherapy in HPV16-positive cancers. The table came from immunoSEQ multiplex PCR; TCRdb's copy has only in-frame clones and leaves some out. Among some 5,000 clones listed, 75% to 95% were seen once. The input for sequencing was tumor tissue, taken from a patient who underwent chemoradiotherapy. The receptors were gathered from a human donor with HPV-associated anogenital cancer. The CDR3 runs from the conserved cysteine through the conserved F or W. Fields, in order: V gene, CDR3 protein.

TRBV27	CASRYFLKGGNTIYF
TRBV5-4	CASTLGPQETQYF
TRBV6-5	CASSPQMNTEAFF
TRBV28	CASKGVNNEQFF
TRBV6-1	CASSGRSSGANVLTF
TRBV6-6	CASSPLATNEKLFF
TRBV29-1	CSVEGQRGYGYTF
TRBV19	CASRGTGSASYEQYF
TRBV7-2	CASSPRPRGNEQFF
TRBV9	CASSVTGSGYEQYF
TRBV27	CASSLYARTGELFF
TRBV19	CASKLSENTGELFF
TRBV27	CASSLWGSPLHF
TRBV6-5	CASSYSGGGGNAEAFF
TRBV7-2	CASSSGWEQYF
TRBV21-1	CASSKCRGHPRLQPQHF
TRBV7-9	CASTPGQQNTEAFF